These 10 T cell receptor beta chains originate from one sample sequenced in a study of T cell responses to AZD1222 COVID-19 vaccine listed by TCRdb under 2021. The library was generated by the immunoSEQ multiplex PCR assay. What TCRdb holds here is the immuneACCESS table cut down to in-frame rearrangements. Part of the clones is not present; checked against another copy, under half of the missing clones reflect an unresolved V gene, and the others are unexplained. Here the sample has 160,000 or so clones; approximately 94% occur a single time. Together, the top ten hold roughly 5.5% of the sample. The sample's time point, from its label and the paper: about 28 days (+/-7) after the second vaccine dose. The specimen was peripheral blood, collected 28 days after the second AZD1222 dose. These receptors all stem from an adult who received the AZD1222 COVID-19 vaccine.

The chain links TRBV18 to TRBJ2-2, with TRBD1 identical over 11 bases. Unmatched junction bases numbered 4, after V lost 3 bases and J lost 4 bases. Germline lookup yields CDR1 KGHSH and CDR2 LQKENI. The CDR3 covers 16 residues. CDR3 in DNA: TGTGCCAGCTCACCGGGACAGGGGGTCCGCACCGGGGAGCTGTTTTTT. It encodes CASSPGQGVRTGELFF.

The V and J genes are TRBV6-1 and TRBJ2-7; D unclear. Deletions cut 0 bases from V and 1 base from J, with 7 bases between. The CDR3 covers 14 residues. Germline-derived CDR1 and CDR2 are MNHNS and SASEGT. CDR3 sequence: CASSEADRSYEQYF. Here the CDR3 DNA reads TGTGCCAGCAGTGAAGCGGACCGTTCCTACGAGCAGTACTTC.

Points on this clone: Other nucleotide sequences from this sample produce the same CDR3. V and J are TRBV6-4 and TRBJ2-3; 7 bases fit TRBD2. CDR1 MRHNA and CDR2 SNTAGT come from the germline V gene. The ends lost 0 bases at V and 1 base at J; junction bases unmatched: 1. The CDR3 spans 15 residues. DNA of the CDR3: TGTGCCAGCAGTGACTCGAGCGGGGGCACAGATACGCAGTATTTT. Amino acids: CASSDSSGGTDTQYF.

V and J are TRBV11-3 and TRBJ2-1, with D possibly being TRBD1 or TRBD2 (5 bases each). The V end lost 3 bases, the J end lost 5 bases, and 20 bases lay between the germline ends. Germline CDR1 is SGHNT and CDR2 is YENEEA. The CDR3 covers 17 residues. The DNA of the CDR3 is TGTGCCAGCAGCTTGAGGGGCCCGTCAAGTCCCAACAATGAGCAGTTCTTC. Its translation is CASSLRGPSSPNNEQFF. Supplemented by reference TRBV11-3 and TRBJ2-1, the full variable domain reads EAGVVQSPRYKIIEKKQPVAFWCNPISGHNTLYWYLQNLGQGPELLIRYENEEAVDDSQLPKDRFSAERLKGVDSTLKIQPAELGDSAVYLCASSLRGPSSPNNEQFFGPGTRLTVL.

This rearrangement joins TRBV29-1 to TRBJ2-7; 12 positions match TRBD2. The length of the CDR3 is 15 residues. Germline V gene lookup returns CDR1 SQVTM and CDR2 ANQGSEA. V was clipped by 3 bases and J by 0 bases; unmatched bases: 3. The CDR3 DNA follows: TGCAGCGTTGAGCCGGGACTAGCGGGCTCCTACGAGCAGTACTTC. Its protein is CSVEPGLAGSYEQYF.

V is TRBV5-1 and J is TRBJ1-2; D may be TRBD1 (6 bases). The CDR3 has 14 residues. In germline, CDR1 is SGHRS, CDR2 YFSETQ. V was shortened by 0 bases and J by 6 bases, with 12 bases between the two germline ends. CDR3 in amino acids: CASSLVGGPDGYTF. The CDR3 coding sequence is TGCGCCAGCAGCTTGGTTGGGGGCCCGGATGGCTACACCTTC.

On this clone: This same CDR3 is encoded by further DNA sequences in the sample. CDR3 loop: CASSSGQSYEQYF. DNA for the CDR3: TGTGCCAGCAGTTCGGGACAGAGTTACGAGCAGTACTTC. This chain uses TRBV28 with TRBJ2-7; 7 nucleotides align to TRBD1. Germline V gene sequence: CDR1 MDHEN, CDR2 SYDVKM. The CDR3 sequence is 13 residues long. The J segment lost 4 bases and the V segment lost 4 bases, leaving 4 bases of the junction unmatched.

V usage is TRBV5-1 and J usage is TRBJ1-1; 9 bases fit TRBD1. The CDR3 loop spans 15 amino acids. Germline V gene sequence: CDR1 SGHRS, CDR2 YFSETQ. With 4 bases clipped from V and 1 base from J, the junction kept 5 bases outside the gene matches. CDR3 sequence (DNA): TGCGCCAGCAGCAGGGGGGACAGGGAGAACACTGAAGCTTTCTTT. Encoded protein: CASSRGDRENTEAFF.

V and J are TRBV6-5 and TRBJ2-3; D is perhaps TRBD2 (6 bases). The CDR3 totals 14 residues. V lost 8 bases, J lost 1 base, and 13 bases lay in between. In germline, CDR1 is MNHEY, CDR2 SVGAGI. CDR3 amino acids: CASRDSSGTDTQYF. The CDR3, as DNA: TGTGCCAGCCGGGATTCTAGCGGCACAGATACGCAGTATTTT.

The chain is built from TRBV2 and TRBJ2-1; D gene unclear. Deletions cut 9 bases from V and 2 bases from J, with 14 bases between. The germline gives CDR1 SNHLY, CDR2 FYNNEI. The CDR3 length is 14 residues. CDR3: CASSRVTTYNEQFF. The CDR3 nucleotides read TGTGCCAGTAGCCGGGTTACGACCTACAATGAGCAGTTCTTC.